This TCR beta chain derives from a study of cytomegalovirus exposure and HLA in healthy donors. Broader study findings: Cytomegalovirus-associated status was assigned to roughly 160 TCR beta chains.

Of note for this clone: Its antigen is unidentified.

The PCR made use of 60 Vbeta and 13 Jbeta primers. This table comes from immunoSEQ multiplex PCR, and its TCRdb copy is limited to in-frame clones, with some not included. The sample has about 160,000 clones; almost 85% are singletons. Per the germline V gene, CDR1 is SGHRS and CDR2 is YFSETQ. V shed 2 bases and J 4 bases; nucleotides not matched to a gene: 6. The CDR3 is 15 residues long. The sequenced material came from PBMCs. This receptor was taken from a boy aged 2-15 years in good health and CMV-seronegative. The V and J genes are TRBV5-1 and TRBJ2-1; 7 positions agree with TRBD1. The CDR3 sequence: CASSLRDSVYNEQFF. CDR3 bases: TGCGCCAGCAGCTTACGGGACAGCGTTTACAATGAGCAGTTCTTC.